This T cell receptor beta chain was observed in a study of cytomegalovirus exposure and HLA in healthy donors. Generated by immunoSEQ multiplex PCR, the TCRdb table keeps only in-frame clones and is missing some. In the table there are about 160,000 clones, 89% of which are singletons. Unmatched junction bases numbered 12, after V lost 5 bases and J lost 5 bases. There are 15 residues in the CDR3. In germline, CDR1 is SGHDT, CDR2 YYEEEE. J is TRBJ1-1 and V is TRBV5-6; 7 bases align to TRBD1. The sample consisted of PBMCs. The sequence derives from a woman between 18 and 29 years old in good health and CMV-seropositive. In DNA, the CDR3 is TGTGCCAGCAGAGGAAAAGGGACAGCAAGAACTGAAGCTTTCTTT. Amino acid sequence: CASRGKGTARTEAFF.